This T cell receptor beta chain is drawn from a study of CD8 T cells in Susac syndrome. Study-level information: Patients with Susac syndrome, at blood draw, were therapy-naive, on corticosteroids, or on intravenous immunoglobulin alone.

The V and J ends lost 2 bases and 7 bases, in that order; junction bases with no gene match: 5. CDR1 is DFQATT and CDR2 is SNEGSKA in the germline V gene (reference sequence). The CDR3 consists of 14 residues. Random hexamers primed reverse transcription of about 0.45 to 1 ug RNA. The immunoSEQ assay covered 54 Vbeta and 13 Jbeta segments for CDR3. From the immunoSEQ multiplex PCR reads, TCRdb called clonotypes with MiXCR, one entry per CDR3 protein. Among 150,000 to 180,000 distinct CDR3 sequences listed, around 95% were seen once. The authors carried out high-throughput sequencing of TCR beta. They applied it to CD8+ and CD4+ T cells obtained from blood. Purification of the CD8+ and CD4+ T cells relied on negative isolation, and TEMRA cells underwent FACS enrichment.

The chain employs TRBV20-1 and TRBJ2-1; 10 nucleotides line up with TRBD2. The TCR comes from a human donor with Susac syndrome. Sequenced sample: CD4+ T cells from PBMCs. The CDR3 loop is CSARSASGGNEQFF. The CDR3 nucleotides are TGCAGTGCTAGAAGCGCTAGCGGGGGTAATGAGCAGTTCTTC.